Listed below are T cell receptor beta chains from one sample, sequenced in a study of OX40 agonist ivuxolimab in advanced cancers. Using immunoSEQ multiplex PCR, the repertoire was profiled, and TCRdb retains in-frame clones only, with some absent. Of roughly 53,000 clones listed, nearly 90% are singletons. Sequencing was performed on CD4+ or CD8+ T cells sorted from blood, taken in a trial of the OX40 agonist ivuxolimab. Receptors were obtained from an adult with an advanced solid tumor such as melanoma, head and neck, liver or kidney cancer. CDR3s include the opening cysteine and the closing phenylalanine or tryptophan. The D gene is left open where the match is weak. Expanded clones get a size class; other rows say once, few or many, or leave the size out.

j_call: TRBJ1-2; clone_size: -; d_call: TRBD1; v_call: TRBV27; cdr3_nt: TGTGCCAGCAGTTCGAGACAGGGGGCGAACTATGGCTACACCTTC; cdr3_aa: CASSSRQGANYGYTF
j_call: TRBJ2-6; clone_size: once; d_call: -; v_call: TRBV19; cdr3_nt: TGTGCCAGTAGTATAGGTTCTGGGGCCAACGTCCTGACTTTC; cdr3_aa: CASSIGSGANVLTF
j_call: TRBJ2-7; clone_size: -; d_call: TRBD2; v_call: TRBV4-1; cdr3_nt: TGCGCCAGCAGCCAAGGGACTAGCGGGGGCTCCTACGAGCAGTACTTC; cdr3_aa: CASSQGTSGGSYEQYF
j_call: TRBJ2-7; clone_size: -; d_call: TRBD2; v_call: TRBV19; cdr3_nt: TGTGCCAGTAGGACTAGCGGCGCGAGCTCCTACGAGCAGTACTTC; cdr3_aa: CASRTSGASSYEQYF
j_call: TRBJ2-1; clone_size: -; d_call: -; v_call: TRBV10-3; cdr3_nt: TGTGCCATCAGTGAGTCCCCCCGCTATGAGCAGTTCTTC; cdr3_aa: CAISESPRYEQFF
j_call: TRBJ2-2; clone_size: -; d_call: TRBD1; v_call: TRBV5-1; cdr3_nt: TGCGCCAGCAGCCGACAGGGGGAGGACACCGGGGAGCTGTTTTTT; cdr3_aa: CASSRQGEDTGELFF
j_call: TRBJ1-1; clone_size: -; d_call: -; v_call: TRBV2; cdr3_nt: TGTGCCAGCAGCGGCACCAGGACACTGAACACTGAAGCTTTCTTT; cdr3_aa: CASSGTRTLNTEAFF
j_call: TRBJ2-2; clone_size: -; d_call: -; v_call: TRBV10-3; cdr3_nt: TGTGCCAGACTAGGCACATCGACGGTCGGTGTTGGGGAGCTGTTTTTT; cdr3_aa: CARLGTSTVGVGELFF
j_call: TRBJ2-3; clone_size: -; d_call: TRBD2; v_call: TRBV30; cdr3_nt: TGTGCCTGGACCTTGGGACTAGCGGACACAGATACGCAGTATTTT; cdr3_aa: CAWTLGLADTDTQYF
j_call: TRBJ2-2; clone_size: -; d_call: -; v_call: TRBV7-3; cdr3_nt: TGTGCCAGCAGCTTAACCGGGAGCTACGCCGGGGAGCTGTTTTTT; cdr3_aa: CASSLTGSYAGELFF
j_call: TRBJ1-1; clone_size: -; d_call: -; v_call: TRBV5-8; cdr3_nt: TGTGCCAGCAGCCTCCGGACTGAAGCTTTCTTT; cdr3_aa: CASSLRTEAFF
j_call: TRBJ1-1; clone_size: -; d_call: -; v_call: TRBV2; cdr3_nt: TGTGCCAGCAGTGTGGACGCGAACACTGAAGCTTTCTTT; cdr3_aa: CASSVDANTEAFF
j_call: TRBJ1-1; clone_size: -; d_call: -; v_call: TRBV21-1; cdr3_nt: TGTGCCAGCAGTCGAAAGCTACCCATGAACACTGAAGCTTTCTTT; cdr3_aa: CASSRKLPMNTEAFF
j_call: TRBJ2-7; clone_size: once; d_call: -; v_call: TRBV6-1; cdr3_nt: TGTGCCAGCAGTGTAACTCGTGGGAGCTACGAGCAGTACTTC; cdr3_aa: CASSVTRGSYEQYF
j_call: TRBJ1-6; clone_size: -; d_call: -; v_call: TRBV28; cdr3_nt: TGTGCCAGCAGTTTACGGATTACAGGGACTTCACCCCTCCACTTT; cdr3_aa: CASSLRITGTSPLHF
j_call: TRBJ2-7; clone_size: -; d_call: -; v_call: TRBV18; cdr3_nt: TGTGCCAGCTCACCGGGCGCAGGGCGCGAGCAGTACTTC; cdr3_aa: CASSPGAGREQYF
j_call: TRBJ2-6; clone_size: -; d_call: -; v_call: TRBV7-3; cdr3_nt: TGTGCCAGCAGCCCGGGGGGGACAGGAGACTCTGGGGCCAACGTCCTGACTTTC; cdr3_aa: CASSPGGTGDSGANVLTF
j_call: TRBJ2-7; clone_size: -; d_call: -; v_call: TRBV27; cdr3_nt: TGTGCCAGCAGTTTATCGAAATCTGCAGGTTCCTACGAGCAGTACTTC; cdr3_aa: CASSLSKSAGSYEQYF
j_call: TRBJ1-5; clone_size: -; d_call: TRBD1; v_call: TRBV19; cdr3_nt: TGTGCCAGCGGGGACAGGGGCTCAGGAAGAGGGAATCAGCCCCAGCATTTT; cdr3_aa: CASGDRGSGRGNQPQHF
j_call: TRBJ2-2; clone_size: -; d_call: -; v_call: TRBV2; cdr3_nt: TGTGCCAGCAGTGAACAGACCAACACCGGGGAGCTGTTTTTT; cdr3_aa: CASSEQTNTGELFF
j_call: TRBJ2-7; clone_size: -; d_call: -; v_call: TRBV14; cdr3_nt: TGTGCCAGCAGCGACTGGGGCACTCCCGAGCAGTACTTC; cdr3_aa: CASSDWGTPEQYF
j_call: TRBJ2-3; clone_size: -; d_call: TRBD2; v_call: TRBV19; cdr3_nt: TGTGCCAGTAGTATAAGCGGGAGGCAGCCGAGATTTAGCACAGATACGCAGTATTTT; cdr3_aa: CASSISGRQPRFSTDTQYF
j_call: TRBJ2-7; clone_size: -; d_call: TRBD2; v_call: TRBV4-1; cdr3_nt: TGCGCCAGCAGCCTCAACTCGGGACTAGCGGCCGAGCAGTACTTC; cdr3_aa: CASSLNSGLAAEQYF
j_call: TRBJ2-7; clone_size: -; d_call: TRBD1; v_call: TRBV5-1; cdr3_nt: TGCGCCAGCAGCTTCGGACAGGGAACGGGCGAGCAGTACTTC; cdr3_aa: CASSFGQGTGEQYF
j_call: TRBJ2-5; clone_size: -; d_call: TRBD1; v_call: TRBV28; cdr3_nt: TGTGCCAGCAGCTCGGGACAGCTTGACCAAGAGACCCAGTACTTC; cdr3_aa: CASSSGQLDQETQYF
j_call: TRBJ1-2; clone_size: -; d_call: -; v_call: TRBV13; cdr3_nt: TGTGCCAGCAGCTTTGGGTGGCGCGGCTACACCTTC; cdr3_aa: CASSFGWRGYTF
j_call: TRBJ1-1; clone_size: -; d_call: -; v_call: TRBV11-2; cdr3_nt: TGTGCCAGCAGCCTGGAGTGGACAAGGAACACTGAAGCTTTCTTT; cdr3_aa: CASSLEWTRNTEAFF
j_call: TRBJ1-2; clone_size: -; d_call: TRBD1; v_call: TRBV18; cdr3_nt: TGTGCCAGCTCACTACAGGGGGTTTCGATGGGCTACACCTTC; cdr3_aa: CASSLQGVSMGYTF
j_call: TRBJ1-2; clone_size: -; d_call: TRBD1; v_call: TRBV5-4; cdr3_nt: TGTGCCAGCAAGAGTCCAGGGGGGGATGGCTACACCTTC; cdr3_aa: CASKSPGGDGYTF
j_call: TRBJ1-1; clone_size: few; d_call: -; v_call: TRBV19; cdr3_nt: TGTGCCAGTAGTATAGCCCCAGGACAGATTGAAGCTTTCTTT; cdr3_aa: CASSIAPGQIEAFF
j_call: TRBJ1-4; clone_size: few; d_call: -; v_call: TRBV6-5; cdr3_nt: TGTGCCAGCAGTTACGGGCTTCCTGGCACTAATGAAAAACTGTTTTTT; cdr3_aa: CASSYGLPGTNEKLFF
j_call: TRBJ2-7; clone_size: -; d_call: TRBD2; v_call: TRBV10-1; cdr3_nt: TGCGCCAGCAGTGAAGGGACTAGCGGCTCCTACGAGCAGTACTTC; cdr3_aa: CASSEGTSGSYEQYF
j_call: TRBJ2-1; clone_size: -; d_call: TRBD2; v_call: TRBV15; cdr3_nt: TGTGCCACCAGCAGAGATTCGGCACTAGCGGGGTCCTACAATGAGCAGTTCTTC; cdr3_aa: CATSRDSALAGSYNEQFF
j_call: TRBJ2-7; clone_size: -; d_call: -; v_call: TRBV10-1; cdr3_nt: TGCGCCAGCAGCACATTCACCAGGGAAGGAGTCTACGAGCAGTACTTC; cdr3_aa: CASSTFTREGVYEQYF
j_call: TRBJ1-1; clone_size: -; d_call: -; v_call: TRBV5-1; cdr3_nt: TGCGCCAGCAGTTACGGGGGGGCGTCGGCTGAAGCTTTCTTT; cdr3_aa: CASSYGGASAEAFF
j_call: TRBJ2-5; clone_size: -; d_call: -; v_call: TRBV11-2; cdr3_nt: TGTGCCAGCGGTCTATCCCCGGGCGGCAGGGAGACCCAGTACTTC; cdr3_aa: CASGLSPGGRETQYF
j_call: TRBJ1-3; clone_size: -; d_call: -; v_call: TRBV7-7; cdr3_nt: TGTGCTAGCAGCCCCGACACCCGAAACACCATATATTTT; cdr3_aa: CASSPDTRNTIYF
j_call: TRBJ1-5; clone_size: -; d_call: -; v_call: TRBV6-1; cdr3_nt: TGTGCCACTCTCGAGGGGGGGACCCGGCAGCCCCAGCATTTT; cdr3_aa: CATLEGGTRQPQHF
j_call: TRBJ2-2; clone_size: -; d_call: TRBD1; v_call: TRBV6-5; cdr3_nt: TGTGCCAGCAGTCCTTGGACAGGGACCGGGGAGCTGTTTTTT; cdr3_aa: CASSPWTGTGELFF
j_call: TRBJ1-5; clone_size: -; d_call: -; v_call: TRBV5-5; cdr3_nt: TGTGCCAGCAGCTTCACGGTTACAGGGCGGGCTGGGCAGCCCCAGCATTTT; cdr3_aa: CASSFTVTGRAGQPQHF
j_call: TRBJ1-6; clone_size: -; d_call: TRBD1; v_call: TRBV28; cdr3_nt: TGTGCCAGCAGCAGCGGACAGGGTCGATCACCCCTCCACTTT; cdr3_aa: CASSSGQGRSPLHF
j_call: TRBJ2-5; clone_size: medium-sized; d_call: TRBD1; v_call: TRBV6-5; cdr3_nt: TGTGCCAGCAGGGGACAGGCTGTGGAGACCCAGTACTTC; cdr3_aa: CASRGQAVETQYF
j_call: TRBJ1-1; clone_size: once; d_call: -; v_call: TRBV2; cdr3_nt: TGTGCCAGCAGTGAATCGGGAGCTGAAGCTTTCTTT; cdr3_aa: CASSESGAEAFF
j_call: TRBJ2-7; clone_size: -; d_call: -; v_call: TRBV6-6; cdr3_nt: TGTGCCAGCACCTGGACGGAGTACGAGCAGTACTTC; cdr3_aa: CASTWTEYEQYF